What follows are 15 T cell receptor beta chains derived from one specimen sequenced in a study of blood T cell repertoires in COVID-19. Profiling relied on immunoSEQ multiplex PCR, and the TCRdb table lists in-frame clones only, not all of them. Here the sample spans about 140,000 clones, approximately 88% being singletons. Sequences were obtained from peripheral blood. All receptors derive from a man aged 55 to 70 with active or convalescent COVID-19.

The CDR3, as DNA: TGTGCCAGCAGCCTCTTGCGGGGGGGCAGCAATCAGCCCCAGCATTTT. It codes for CASSLLRGGSNQPQHF. The V call is TRBV5-6, the J call TRBJ1-5, with D possibly TRBD1 on 6 matching bases. V lost 4 bases and J 1 base, leaving 15 bases between the germline ends. Germline assignment: CDR1 SGHDT and CDR2 YYEEEE. The CDR3 contains 16 residues. The full variable domain, with the rest looked up from reference TRBV5-6 and TRBJ1-5, is DAGVTQSPTHLIKTRGQQVTLRCSPKSGHDTVSWYQQALGQGPQFIFQYYEEEERQRGNFPDRFSGHQFPNYSSELNVNALLLGDSALYLCASSLLRGGSNQPQHFGDGTRLSIL.

This clone has just one count. This chain connects TRBV5-1 to TRBJ2-3; D perhaps matches TRBD1 (6 bases). Germline V gene lookup returns CDR1 SGHRS and CDR2 YFSETQ. V lost 4 bases to trimming and J lost 0 bases, with 12 bases between them. The length of the CDR3 is 15 residues. CDR3 in DNA: TGCGCCAGCAGCCCCGGACAGCCTAGCACAGATACGCAGTATTTT. It codes for CASSPGQPSTDTQYF.

The chain recombines TRBV27 with TRBJ2-7; 8 bases are shared with TRBD1. Trimming at V came to 5 bases and at J to 2 bases, leaving 5 bases not matched to a gene. The CDR3 spans 14 residues. Germline loops: CDR1 MNHEY, CDR2 SMNVEV (reference sequence). CDR3 protein: CASSRKTGAYEQYF. The CDR3 DNA follows: TGTGCCAGCAGTCGGAAGACAGGGGCCTACGAGCAGTACTTC.

The genes are TRBV4-1 and TRBJ1-1, with 7 bases fitting TRBD1. The CDR3 contains 15 residues. Trimming at V came to 1 base and at J to 6 bases, leaving 8 bases not matched to a gene. The germline CDR1 and CDR2 sequences are MGHRA and YSYEKL. The CDR3 region is CASSQAYRGRAEAFF. In nucleotides, the CDR3 is TGCGCCAGCAGCCAAGCCTACAGGGGTAGGGCTGAAGCTTTCTTT.

This sequence joins TRBV19 and TRBJ2-5, with TRBD1 matching 12 bases. There are 16 residues in the CDR3. The J segment lost 5 bases and the V segment lost 3 bases, leaving 7 bases of the junction unmatched. Looked up from germline, CDR1 is LNHDA and CDR2 is SQIVND (reference sequence). The chain's CDR3 is CASSMGQGALSETQYF. Written as DNA, the CDR3 is TGTGCCAGTAGTATGGGACAGGGGGCCCTTTCGGAGACCCAGTACTTC.

The V gene is TRBV6-5, the J gene TRBJ1-2; D perhaps matches TRBD1 (6 bases). V was cut by 5 bases and J by 0 bases, with 10 bases left in between. The CDR3 runs to 14 residues. Germline assignment: CDR1 MNHEY and CDR2 SVGAGI. The CDR3 loop is CASSKDSTNYGYTF. The DNA for the CDR3 is TGTGCCAGCAGTAAGGACAGCACTAACTATGGCTACACCTTC.

This chain connects TRBV28 to TRBJ1-5, with D unclear. This CDR3 comprises 12 residues. Germline V gene sequence: CDR1 MDHEN, CDR2 SYDVKM. The CDR3: CGTRNSNQPQHF. For the CDR3, the DNA is TGTGGCACTAGAAATAGCAATCAGCCCCAGCATTTT.

The gene calls are TRBV11-2 and TRBJ2-4; 9 positions agree with TRBD1. The J segment lost 0 bases and the V segment lost 5 bases, leaving 11 bases of the junction unmatched. This CDR3 region has 18 residues. Germline V gene sequence: CDR1 SGHAT, CDR2 FQNNGV. The CDR3 protein is CASSADRGGLLAKNIQYF. DNA of the CDR3: TGTGCCAGCAGCGCCGACAGGGGGGGACTTCTAGCCAAAAACATTCAGTACTTC.

This sequence joins TRBV28 and TRBJ1-2; possibly TRBD1 for D (5 bases). The CDR3 consists of 12 residues. V lost 5 bases and J lost 7, with 11 bases in between. CDR1 is MDHEN and CDR2 is SYDVKM in the germline V gene. The CDR3 loop is CASSTGVSGYTF. DNA for the CDR3: TGTGCCAGCAGTACGGGGGTGAGTGGCTACACCTTC.

The gene calls are TRBV6-6 and TRBJ2-7; 11 nucleotides align to TRBD1. The junction had 6 bases not matched to a gene; V was cut back by 5 bases and J by 3 bases. This CDR3 has 15 amino acids. Germline assignment: CDR1 MNHNY and CDR2 SVGAGI (reference sequence). This CDR3 reads CASSPSGTGGYEQYF. As DNA, the CDR3 is TGTGCCAGCAGTCCCTCCGGGACAGGGGGCTACGAGCAGTACTTC.

V and J are TRBV7-8 and TRBJ2-5; TRBD1 matches at 8 bases. The junction had 11 bases not matched to a gene; V was cut back by 10 bases and J by 4 bases. This CDR3 has 14 residues. CDR1 SGHVS and CDR2 FQNEAQ come from the germline V gene. The CDR3 is CATRTGRGRETQYF. In nucleotides, the CDR3 is TGTGCCACCCGGACAGGGCGAGGGCGAGAGACCCAGTACTTC.

A word on this clone: The same CDR3 is also encoded by other DNA sequences in this sample. V is TRBV4-3 and J is TRBJ1-5, with a possible D match to TRBD1 (6 bases). V was pared by 0 bases and J by 7 bases, with 7 bases between. From germline, CDR1 is LGHNA and CDR2 YSLEER. The length of the CDR3 is 13 residues. CDR3 in amino acids: CASSQDRGQPQHF. The DNA for the CDR3 is TGCGCCAGCAGCCAAGACAGGGGACAGCCCCAGCATTTT.

The rearrangement joins TRBV6-2 or TRBV6-3 to TRBJ1-5; 7 bases match TRBD1. Trimming removed 6 bases from V and 2 bases from J; junction bases left unmatched: 1. The CDR3 loop spans 13 amino acids. Per the germline V gene, CDR1 is MNHEY and CDR2 is SVGEGT. The CDR3 DNA follows: TGTGCCAGCAGCCAGGGGGGCAATCAGCCCCAGCATTTT. It encodes CASSQGGNQPQHF.

The chain links TRBV19 to TRBJ1-3; 8 positions match TRBD1. Germline V CDR1 and CDR2: LNHDA, SQIVND (reference sequence). The CDR3 loop spans 14 amino acids. V was pared by 6 bases and J by 0 bases, with 1 base of the junction left unmatched. CDR3 in DNA: TGTGCCAGTAGAGGACAGGGCTCTGGAAACACCATATATTTT. Its protein product is CASRGQGSGNTIYF. The full variable domain, with the rest looked up from reference TRBV19 and TRBJ1-3, is DGGITQSPKYLFRKEGQNVTLSCEQNLNHDAMYWYRQDPGQGLRLIYYSQIVNDFQKGDIAEGYSVSREKKESFPLTVTSAQKNPTAFYLCASRGQGSGNTIYFGEGSWLTVV.

In regard to this clone: A read error may produce the germline difference seen at one junction end. The chain recombines TRBV4-1 with TRBJ1-2; D perhaps matches TRBD1 (6 bases). The CDR3 spans 16 residues. Looked up from germline, CDR1 is MGHRA and CDR2 is YSYEKL. The CDR3 DNA follows: TGCACCAGCAGCCAAGTCCCATCCGACAGGATCATGGCTACATCCTTC. It is translated as CTSSQVPSDRIMATSF.